The 9 T cell receptor beta chains in this list originate from one sample, sequenced in a study of blood T cells in healthy people across ages. Through a sample-barcoded 5' primer and a J-beta primer mix, a second PCR was run for 7 to 11 cycles. In TCRdb, the 5' RACE reads were re-called with MiXCR into one record per CDR3 protein. Among about 570,000 distinct CDR3 sequences listed, approximately 30% were seen once. The specimen was blood. The source of these receptors is a woman between 65 and 79 years old in good health.

This clonotype showed up just a few times. The chain employs TRBV5-6 and TRBJ2-5; TRBD2 is a possible D gene (6 bases). The CDR3 covers 13 residues. The germline V gene encodes CDR1 SGHDT and CDR2 YYEEEE. Trimming pared 3 bases from V and 3 bases from J, leaving 9 bases between. The CDR3 DNA reads TGTGCCAGCAGCTGGGGGACTGAAGAGACCCAGTACTTC. It specifies CASSWGTEETQYF.

The V call is TRBV11-2, the J call TRBJ2-3; 14 positions match TRBD2. V gave up 0 bases and J gave up 6 bases; unmatched junction bases: 5. This CDR3 spans 17 amino acids. The germline gives CDR1 SGHAT, CDR2 FQNNGV. The CDR3 coding sequence is TGTGCCAGCAGCTTAGATCGACTAGCGGGGGGGTATGATACGCAGTATTTT. This translates into CASSLDRLAGGYDTQYF.

This clonotype was recorded only once. The rearrangement uses TRBV4-3 and TRBJ1-2, with 7 bases aligning to TRBD1. Per the germline V gene, CDR1 is LGHNA and CDR2 is YSLEER. This CDR3 has 12 amino acids. V shed 4 bases, J shed 8 bases, and the junction held 4 bases outside the gene matches. Here the CDR3 reads CASSRQGEGYTF. Written as DNA, the CDR3 is TGCGCCAGCAGCCGACAGGGTGAAGGCTACACCTTC.

As regards this clonotype: The junction differs from germline at one of its ends, possibly a read error. V and J are TRBV2 and TRBJ2-2; D call uncertain. CDR3 size: 13 residues. CDR1 is SNHLY, CDR2 FYNNEI, per germline. The CDR3 sequence is CGSSKGNTGELFF. The CDR3 DNA follows: TGTGGCAGCAGCAAAGGCAACACCGGGGAGCTGTTTTTT.

This clonotype occurred a few times. The V call is TRBV20-1, the J call TRBJ1-3; D gene unclear. CDR3 length equals 11 residues. CDR1 is DFQATT, CDR2 SNEGSKA, per germline (reference sequence). Trimming cost V 3 bases and J 2 bases, with 2 bases left between them. CDR3 sequence (DNA): TGCAGTGCTAGGGCTGGAAACACCATATATTTT. It codes for CSARAGNTIYF.

The V gene is TRBV5-6, the J gene TRBJ2-5; D unclear. Trimming left V 0 bases short and J 5 bases short, with 17 bases between. CDR1 and CDR2 (germline): SGHDT, YYEEEE. The CDR3 extends over 16 amino acids. The CDR3 nucleotides are TGTGCCAGCAGCTTGGGGAGTCTGATCCTATCGGAGACCCAGTACTTC. Translating gives CASSLGSLILSETQYF.

This clonotype was observed a handful of times. The V and J genes are TRBV7-9 and TRBJ2-7, with D possibly matching TRBD2 (5 bases). This CDR3 contains 15 residues. V lost 0 bases, J lost 4 bases, and 13 bases lay in between. The germline gives CDR1 SEHNR, CDR2 FQNEAQ (reference sequence). The CDR3 DNA follows: TGTGCCAGCAGCTTAGCGCAACTAGTTGCGTACGAGCAGTACTTC. It codes for CASSLAQLVAYEQYF.

This clonotype turned up a few times. V is TRBV5-5 and J is TRBJ2-7; D gene unclear. Germline V gene sequence: CDR1 SGHKS, CDR2 YYEKEE (reference sequence). V was pared by 2 bases and J by 5 bases, with 5 bases between. The CDR3 loop spans 11 amino acids. The CDR3 sequence is CASSFFNEQYF. Written as DNA, the CDR3 is TGTGCCAGCAGCTTTTTTAACGAGCAGTACTTC.

Comment on this clonotype: One junction end does not reproduce the germline sequence, and a read error may be involved. This chain links TRBV4-1 with TRBJ2-5, with D perhaps matching TRBD2 (6 bases). The CDR3 is 16 amino acids. Germline CDR1 and CDR2: MGHRA and YSYEKL. The CDR3, as DNA: TGCGCCGGCAGCCAAGACCCATCGGGACTCTGGGAGACCCAGTACTTC. It encodes CAGSQDPSGLWETQYF.